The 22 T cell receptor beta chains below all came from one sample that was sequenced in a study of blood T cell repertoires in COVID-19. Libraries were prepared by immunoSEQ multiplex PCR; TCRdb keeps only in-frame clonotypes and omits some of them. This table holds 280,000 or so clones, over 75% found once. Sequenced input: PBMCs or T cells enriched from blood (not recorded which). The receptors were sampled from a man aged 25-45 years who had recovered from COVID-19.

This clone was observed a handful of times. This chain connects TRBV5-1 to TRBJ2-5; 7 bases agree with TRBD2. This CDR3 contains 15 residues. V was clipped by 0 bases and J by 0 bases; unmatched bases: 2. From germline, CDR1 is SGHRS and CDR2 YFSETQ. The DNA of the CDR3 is TGCGCCAGCAGCTTGGGGGCGGGAGACCAAGAGACCCAGTACTTC. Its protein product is CASSLGAGDQETQYF.

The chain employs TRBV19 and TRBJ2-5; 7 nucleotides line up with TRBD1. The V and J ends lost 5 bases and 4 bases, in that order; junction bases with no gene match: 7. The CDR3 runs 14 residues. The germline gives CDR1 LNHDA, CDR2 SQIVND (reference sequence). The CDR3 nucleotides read TGTGCCAGTAGTGCCGACAGGGTTTCAGAGACCCAGTACTTC. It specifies CASSADRVSETQYF.

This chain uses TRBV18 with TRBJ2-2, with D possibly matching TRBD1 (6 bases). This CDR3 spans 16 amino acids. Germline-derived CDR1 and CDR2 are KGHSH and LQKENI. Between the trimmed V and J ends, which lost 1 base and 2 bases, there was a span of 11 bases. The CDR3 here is CASSPRQGSNTGELFF. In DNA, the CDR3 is TGTGCCAGCTCACCACGTCAGGGGTCTAACACCGGGGAGCTGTTTTTT.

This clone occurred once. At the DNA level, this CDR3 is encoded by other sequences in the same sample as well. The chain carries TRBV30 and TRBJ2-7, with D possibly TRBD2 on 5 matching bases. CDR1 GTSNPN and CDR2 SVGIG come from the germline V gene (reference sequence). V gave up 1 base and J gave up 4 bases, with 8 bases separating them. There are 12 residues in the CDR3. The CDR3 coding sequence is TGTGCCTGGAGTGGACGGACTTACGAGCAGTACTTC. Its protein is CAWSGRTYEQYF.

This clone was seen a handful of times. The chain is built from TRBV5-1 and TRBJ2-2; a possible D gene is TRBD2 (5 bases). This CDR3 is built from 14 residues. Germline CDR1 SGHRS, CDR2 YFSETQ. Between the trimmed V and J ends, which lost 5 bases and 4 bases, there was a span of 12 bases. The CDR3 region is CASSLDLATGELFF. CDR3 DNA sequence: TGCGCCAGCAGTCTTGACCTAGCCACCGGGGAGCTGTTTTTT.

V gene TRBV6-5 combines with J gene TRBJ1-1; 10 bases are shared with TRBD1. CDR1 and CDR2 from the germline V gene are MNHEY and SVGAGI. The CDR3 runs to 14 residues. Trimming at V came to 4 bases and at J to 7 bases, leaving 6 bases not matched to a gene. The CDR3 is CASSSQTGGFEAFF. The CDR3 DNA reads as TGTGCCAGCAGTTCCCAGACAGGGGGCTTTGAAGCTTTCTTT.

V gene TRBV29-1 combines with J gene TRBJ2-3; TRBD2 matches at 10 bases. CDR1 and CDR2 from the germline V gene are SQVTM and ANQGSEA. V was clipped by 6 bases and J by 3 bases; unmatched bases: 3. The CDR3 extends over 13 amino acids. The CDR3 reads CSVLTSGTDTQYF. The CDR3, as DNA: TGCAGCGTCTTGACTAGCGGGACAGATACGCAGTATTTT.

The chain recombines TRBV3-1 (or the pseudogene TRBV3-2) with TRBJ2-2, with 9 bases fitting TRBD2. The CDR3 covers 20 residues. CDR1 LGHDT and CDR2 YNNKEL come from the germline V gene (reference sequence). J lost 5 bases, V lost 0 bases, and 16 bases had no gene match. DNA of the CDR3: TGTGCCAGCAGCCAAGATAGGGTCGAACACGGACTAGCGAGTACCGGGGAGCTGTTTTTT. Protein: CASSQDRVEHGLASTGELFF.

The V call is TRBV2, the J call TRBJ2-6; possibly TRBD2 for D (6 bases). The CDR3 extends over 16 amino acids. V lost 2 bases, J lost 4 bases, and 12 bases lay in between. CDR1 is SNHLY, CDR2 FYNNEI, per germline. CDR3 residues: CASSEYGGYGANVLTF. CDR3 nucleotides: TGTGCCAGCAGTGAATATGGGGGGTACGGGGCCAACGTCCTGACTTTC.

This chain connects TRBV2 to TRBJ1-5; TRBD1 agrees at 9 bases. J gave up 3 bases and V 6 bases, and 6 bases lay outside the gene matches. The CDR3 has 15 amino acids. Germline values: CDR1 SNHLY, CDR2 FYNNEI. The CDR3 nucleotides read TGTGCCAGCAGACGAGGACAGGGGTTCAATCAGCCCCAGCATTTT. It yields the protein CASRRGQGFNQPQHF.

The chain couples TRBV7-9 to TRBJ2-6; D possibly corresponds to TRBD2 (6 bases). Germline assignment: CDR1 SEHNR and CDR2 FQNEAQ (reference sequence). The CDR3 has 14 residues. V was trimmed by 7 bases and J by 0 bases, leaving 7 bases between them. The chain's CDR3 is CASMRDSGANVLTF. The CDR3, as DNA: TGTGCCAGCATGCGGGACTCTGGGGCCAACGTCCTGACTTTC.

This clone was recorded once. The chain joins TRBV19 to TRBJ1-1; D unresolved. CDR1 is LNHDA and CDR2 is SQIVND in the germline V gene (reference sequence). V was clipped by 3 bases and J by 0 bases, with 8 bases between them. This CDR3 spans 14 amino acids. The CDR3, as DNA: TGTGCCAGTAGTATGCCACCTATGAACACTGAAGCTTTCTTT. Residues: CASSMPPMNTEAFF.

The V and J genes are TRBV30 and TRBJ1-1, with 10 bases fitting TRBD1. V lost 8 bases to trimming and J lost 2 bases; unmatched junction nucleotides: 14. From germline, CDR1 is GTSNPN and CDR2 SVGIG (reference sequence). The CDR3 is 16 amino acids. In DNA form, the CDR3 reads TGTGCCCGACTTCCGGGACAGGGGACCTTTAACACTGAAGCTTTCTTT. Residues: CARLPGQGTFNTEAFF.

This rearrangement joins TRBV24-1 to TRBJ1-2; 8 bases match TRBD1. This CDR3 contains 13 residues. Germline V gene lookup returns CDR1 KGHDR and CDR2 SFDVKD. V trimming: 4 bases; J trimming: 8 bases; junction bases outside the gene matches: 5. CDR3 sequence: CATSEGGTGGYTF. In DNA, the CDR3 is TGTGCCACCAGTGAGGGGGGGACAGGAGGCTACACCTTC.

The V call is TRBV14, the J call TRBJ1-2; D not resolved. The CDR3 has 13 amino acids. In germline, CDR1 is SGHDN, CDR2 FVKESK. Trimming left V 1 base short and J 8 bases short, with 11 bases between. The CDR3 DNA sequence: TGTGCCAGCAGCCAAGGCCCCTGGGAGGGCTACACCTTC. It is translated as CASSQGPWEGYTF.

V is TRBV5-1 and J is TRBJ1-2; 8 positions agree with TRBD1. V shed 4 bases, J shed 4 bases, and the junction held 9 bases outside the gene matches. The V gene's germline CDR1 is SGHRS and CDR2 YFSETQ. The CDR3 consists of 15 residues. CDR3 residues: CASSPVGQGGYGYTF. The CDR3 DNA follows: TGCGCCAGCAGCCCCGTAGGACAGGGCGGCTATGGCTACACCTTC.

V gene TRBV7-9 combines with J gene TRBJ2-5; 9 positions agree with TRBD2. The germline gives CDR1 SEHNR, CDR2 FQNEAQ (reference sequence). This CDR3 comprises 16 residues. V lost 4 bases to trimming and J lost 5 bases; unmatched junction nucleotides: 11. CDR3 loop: CASSYIGRGGHETQYF. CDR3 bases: TGTGCCAGCAGCTACATCGGGCGGGGGGGCCATGAGACCCAGTACTTC. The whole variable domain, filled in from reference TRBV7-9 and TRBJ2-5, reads DTGVSQNPRHKITKRGQNVTFRCDPISEHNRLYWYRQTLGQGPEFLTYFQNEAQLEKSRLLSDRFSAERPKGSFSTLEIQRTEQGDSAMYLCASSYIGRGGHETQYFGPGTRLLVL.

The CDR3 region has the DNA TGTGCCAGCAGCGTAGTATCAGGGGGCACTGAAGCTTTCTTT. Translated, it gives CASSVVSGGTEAFF. This chain connects TRBV9 to TRBJ1-1, with TRBD1 identical over 7 bases. Germline V gene data show CDR1 as SGDLS and CDR2 as YYNGEE. J lost 4 bases, V lost 0 bases, and 3 bases had no gene match. This CDR3 has 14 residues.

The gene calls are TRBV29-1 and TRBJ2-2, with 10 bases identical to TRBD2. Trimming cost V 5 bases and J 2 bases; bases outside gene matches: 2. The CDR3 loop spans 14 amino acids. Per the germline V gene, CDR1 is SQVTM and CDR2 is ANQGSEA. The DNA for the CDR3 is TGCAGCGTTACTAGCGGGGCAAACACCGGGGAGCTGTTTTTT. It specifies CSVTSGANTGELFF.

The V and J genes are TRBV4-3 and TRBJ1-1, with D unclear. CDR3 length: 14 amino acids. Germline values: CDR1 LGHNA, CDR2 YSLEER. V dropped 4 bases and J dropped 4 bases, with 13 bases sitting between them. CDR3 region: CASSRIRVGTEAFF. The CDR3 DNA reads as TGCGCCAGCAGCCGGATCCGGGTAGGCACTGAAGCTTTCTTT.

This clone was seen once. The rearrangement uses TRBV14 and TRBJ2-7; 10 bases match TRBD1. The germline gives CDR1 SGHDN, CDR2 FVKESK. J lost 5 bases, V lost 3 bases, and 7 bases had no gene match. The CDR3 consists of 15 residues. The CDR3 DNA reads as TGTGCCAGCAGCCAGTGGACAGGGGGAAGGGACGAGCAGTACTTC. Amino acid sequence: CASSQWTGGRDEQYF.

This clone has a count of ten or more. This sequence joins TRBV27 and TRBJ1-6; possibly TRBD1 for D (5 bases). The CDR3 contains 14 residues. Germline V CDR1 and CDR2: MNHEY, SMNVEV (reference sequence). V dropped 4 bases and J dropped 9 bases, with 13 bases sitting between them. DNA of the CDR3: TGTGCCAGCAGTTCGGCAGGGTTCATTTCACCCCTCCACTTT. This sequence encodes CASSSAGFISPLHF.